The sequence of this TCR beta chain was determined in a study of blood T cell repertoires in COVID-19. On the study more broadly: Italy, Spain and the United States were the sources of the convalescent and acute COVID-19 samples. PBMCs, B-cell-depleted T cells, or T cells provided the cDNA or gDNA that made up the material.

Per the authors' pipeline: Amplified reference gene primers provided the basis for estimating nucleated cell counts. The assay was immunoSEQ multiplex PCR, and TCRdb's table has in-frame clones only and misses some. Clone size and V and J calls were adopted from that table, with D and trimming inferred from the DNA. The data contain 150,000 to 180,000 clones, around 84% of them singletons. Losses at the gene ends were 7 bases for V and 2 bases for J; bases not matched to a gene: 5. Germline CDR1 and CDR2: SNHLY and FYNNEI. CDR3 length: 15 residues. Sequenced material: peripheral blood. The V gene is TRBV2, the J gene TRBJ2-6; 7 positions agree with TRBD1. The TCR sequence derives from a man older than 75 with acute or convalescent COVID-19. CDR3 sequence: CASTQGEAGANVLTF. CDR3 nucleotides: TGTGCCAGCACCCAGGGGGAAGCTGGGGCCAACGTCCTGACTTTC.